These T cell receptor beta chains were read from a single sample in a study of blood T cell repertoires in COVID-19. Sequenced by immunoSEQ multiplex PCR; TCRdb stores in-frame clones only, minus some. The table shows about 220,000 clones, with roughly 80% occurring only once. Sequenced sample: peripheral blood. The source is a man aged 25 to 45 with active or convalescent COVID-19. Each CDR3 is given with its conserved first and last residue. The D gene is left open where the match is weak.

V: TRBV7-2
D: TRBD1
J: TRBJ1-6
length: 14
CDR3: CASRRDRGISPLHF

V: TRBV7-2
D: NA
J: TRBJ1-5
length: 13
CDR3: CASSLTRHQPQHF

V: TRBV30
D: NA
J: TRBJ1-1
length: 11
CDR3: CAWTLRGGAFF

V: TRBV6-5
D: NA
J: TRBJ1-5
length: 14
CDR3: CASTNPGDRQPQHF

V: TRBV29-1
D: TRBD2
J: TRBJ2-2
length: 14
CDR3: CSVGGLGLTGELFF

V: TRBV28
D: TRBD2
J: TRBJ2-7
length: 14
CDR3: CASSRLSGNYEQYF

V: TRBV7-2
D: NA
J: TRBJ1-3
length: 15
CDR3: CASTPGGALGDTIYF

V: TRBV6-2/TRBV6-3
D: NA
J: TRBJ2-7
length: 13
CDR3: CASSYGGFYEQYF

V: TRBV30
D: TRBD2
J: TRBJ2-1
length: 14
CDR3: CAWNLGLAKREQFF

V: TRBV6-5
D: NA
J: TRBJ1-5
length: 15
CDR3: CASSRGAGFNQPQHF

V: TRBV3-1/TRBV3-2
D: NA
J: TRBJ1-2
length: 15
CDR3: CASSQDEVITEGYTF

V: TRBV5-1
D: TRBD1
J: TRBJ2-7
length: 14
CDR3: CASSSTGTDYEQYF

V: TRBV7-9
D: NA
J: TRBJ1-2
length: 13
CDR3: CASSLGQGYGYTF

V: TRBV7-7
D: NA
J: TRBJ2-5
length: 13
CDR3: CASSPGGEETQYF

V: TRBV19
D: TRBD2
J: TRBJ2-1
length: 16
CDR3: CASSILGTSGRIIEFF

V: TRBV4-1
D: NA
J: TRBJ1-1
length: 17
CDR3: CASSPYPAGGRNTEAFF

V: TRBV14
D: TRBD2
J: TRBJ2-1
length: 16
CDR3: CASSHQAGGFYNEQFF

V: TRBV9
D: TRBD2
J: TRBJ2-3
length: 16
CDR3: CASSAGLAGASDTQYF

V: TRBV6-5
D: NA
J: TRBJ1-5
length: 12
CDR3: CASKGGNQPQHF

V: TRBV10-2
D: NA
J: TRBJ1-2
length: 12
CDR3: CASSAGANGYTF

V: TRBV28
D: NA
J: TRBJ2-1
length: 17
CDR3: CASSLRYGGPRANEQFF

V: TRBV5-1
D: TRBD1
J: TRBJ2-7
length: 16
CDR3: CASSLIPGTGLYEQYF

V: TRBV6-6
D: NA
J: TRBJ2-5
length: 14
CDR3: CASTFAGIQETQYF

V: TRBV5-4
D: TRBD2
J: TRBJ2-3
length: 16
CDR3: CASSPGTSASTDTQYF

V: TRBV5-1
D: TRBD2
J: TRBJ2-1
length: 15
CDR3: CASSTRPGLMNEQFF